The TCR beta chain described here comes from a study of tumor and adjacent non-tumor tissue in lung cancer. On the study more broadly: On average, productive TCRbeta reads reached some 4.2 million per sample. Points from the study as a whole: Top 100 clones took a larger repertoire share in normal lung.

A modified ARM-PCR protocol with three rounds of nested PCR amplified TCRbeta. TCRdb reprocessed the multiplex PCR reads with MiXCR, giving one entry per CDR3 protein. The sample lists some 71,000 distinct CDR3 sequences, 55% to 75% seen once, with around 9.6% in the top ten. Germline loops: CDR1 SGHVS, CDR2 FQNEAQ. This CDR3 region has 14 residues. RNA was extracted from bulk tissue without any cell sorting. As concerns this clonotype: Its specificity is not known. A read error may explain this, as a much larger clone is one base away.

This clonotype originated in a woman aged 40 to 50 with non-small cell lung cancer. The sequenced sample was lung tumor tissue. The chain links TRBV7-8 to TRBJ2-3, with D hard to call. The CDR3 region is CASSFKDHTVTQYF. CDR3 DNA: TGTGCCAGCAGCTTTAAGGACCATACAGTTACGCAGTATTTT.